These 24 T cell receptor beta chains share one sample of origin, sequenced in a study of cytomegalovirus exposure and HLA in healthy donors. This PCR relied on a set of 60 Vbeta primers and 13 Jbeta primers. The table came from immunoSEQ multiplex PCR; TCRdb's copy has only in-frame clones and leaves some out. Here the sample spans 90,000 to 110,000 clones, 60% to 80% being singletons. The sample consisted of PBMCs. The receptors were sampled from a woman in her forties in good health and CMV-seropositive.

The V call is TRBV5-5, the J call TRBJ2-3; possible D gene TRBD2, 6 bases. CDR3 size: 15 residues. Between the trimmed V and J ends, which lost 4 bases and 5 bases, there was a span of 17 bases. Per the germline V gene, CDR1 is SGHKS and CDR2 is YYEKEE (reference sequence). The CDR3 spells CASSPVGWRGDTQYF. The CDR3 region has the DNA TGTGCCAGCAGCCCGGTGGGTTGGCGGGGAGATACGCAGTATTTT.

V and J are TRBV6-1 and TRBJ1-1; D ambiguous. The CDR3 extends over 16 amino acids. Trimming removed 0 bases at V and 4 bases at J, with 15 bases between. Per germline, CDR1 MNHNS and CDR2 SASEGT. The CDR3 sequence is CASSEALETPTTEAFF. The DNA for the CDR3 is TGTGCCAGCAGTGAAGCGCTTGAGACTCCTACCACTGAAGCTTTCTTT.

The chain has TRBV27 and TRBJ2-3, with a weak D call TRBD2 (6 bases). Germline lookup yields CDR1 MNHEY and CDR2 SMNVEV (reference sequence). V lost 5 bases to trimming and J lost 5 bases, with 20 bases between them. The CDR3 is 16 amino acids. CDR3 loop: CASSTSSGRPLDTQYF. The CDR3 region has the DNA TGTGCCAGCAGTACCTCCTCCGGGAGACCCTTAGATACGCAGTATTTT.

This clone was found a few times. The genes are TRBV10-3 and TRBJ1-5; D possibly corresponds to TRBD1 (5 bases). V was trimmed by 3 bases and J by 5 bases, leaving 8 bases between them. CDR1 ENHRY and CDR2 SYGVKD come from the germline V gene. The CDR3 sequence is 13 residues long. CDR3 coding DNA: TGTGCCATCAGTGATGGGGGGGATCAGCCCCAGCATTTT. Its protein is CAISDGGDQPQHF.

CDR3 residues: CASSLGTGGAESNQPQHF. The CDR3, as DNA: TGCGCCAGCAGCCTCGGGACAGGGGGCGCGGAAAGCAATCAGCCCCAGCATTTT. V usage is TRBV5-1 and J usage is TRBJ1-5; 12 bases agree with TRBD1. The length of the CDR3 is 18 residues. The V gene's germline CDR1 is SGHRS and CDR2 YFSETQ. Germline trimming cut 4 bases from V and 1 base from J; bases unmatched to any gene: 9.

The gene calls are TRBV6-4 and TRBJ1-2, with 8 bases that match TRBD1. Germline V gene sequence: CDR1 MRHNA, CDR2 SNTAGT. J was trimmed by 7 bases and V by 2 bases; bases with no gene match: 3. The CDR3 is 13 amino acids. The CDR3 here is CASSDRQGIGYTF. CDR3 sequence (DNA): TGTGCCAGCAGTGACAGACAGGGGATTGGCTACACCTTC.

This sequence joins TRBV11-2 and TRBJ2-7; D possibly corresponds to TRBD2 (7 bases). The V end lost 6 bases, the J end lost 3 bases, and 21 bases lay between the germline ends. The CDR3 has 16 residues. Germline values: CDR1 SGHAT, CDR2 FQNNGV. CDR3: CASSYIFGGLHYEQYF. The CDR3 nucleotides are TGTGCCAGCAGTTATATCTTCGGGGGGCTCCACTACGAGCAGTACTTC.

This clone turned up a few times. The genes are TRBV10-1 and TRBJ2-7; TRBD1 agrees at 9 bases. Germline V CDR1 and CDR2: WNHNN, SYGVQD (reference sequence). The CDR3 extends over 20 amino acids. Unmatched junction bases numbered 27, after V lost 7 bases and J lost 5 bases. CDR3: CASTFPDRGSAGPSRHEQYF. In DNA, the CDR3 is TGCGCCAGCACCTTCCCGGACAGGGGTAGCGCGGGACCATCCCGCCACGAGCAGTACTTC.

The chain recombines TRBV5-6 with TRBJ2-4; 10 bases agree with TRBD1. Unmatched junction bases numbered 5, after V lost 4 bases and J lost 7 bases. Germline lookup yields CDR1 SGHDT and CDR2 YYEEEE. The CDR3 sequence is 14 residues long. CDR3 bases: TGTGCCAGCAGCACGACAGGGGGCGCGAACATTCAGTACTTC. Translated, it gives CASSTTGGANIQYF.

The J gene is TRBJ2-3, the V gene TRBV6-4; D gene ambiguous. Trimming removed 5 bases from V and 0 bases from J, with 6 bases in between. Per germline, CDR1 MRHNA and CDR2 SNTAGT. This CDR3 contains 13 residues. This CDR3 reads CASSRRSTDTQYF. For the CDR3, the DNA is TGTGCCAGCAGTCGGCGGAGCACAGATACGCAGTATTTT.

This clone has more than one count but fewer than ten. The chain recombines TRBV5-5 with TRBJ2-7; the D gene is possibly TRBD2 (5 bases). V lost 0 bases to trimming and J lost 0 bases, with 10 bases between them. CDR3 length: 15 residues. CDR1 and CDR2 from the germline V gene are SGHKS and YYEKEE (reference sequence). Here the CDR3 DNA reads TGTGCCAGCAGCTTGGCGGTCCGGGACTCCTACGAGCAGTACTTC. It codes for CASSLAVRDSYEQYF.

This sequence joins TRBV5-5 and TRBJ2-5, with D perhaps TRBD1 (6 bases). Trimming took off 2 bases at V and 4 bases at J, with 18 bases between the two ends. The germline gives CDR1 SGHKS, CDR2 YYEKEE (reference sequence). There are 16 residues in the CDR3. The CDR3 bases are TGTGCCAGCAGCTTTAGGACTGCAAGGGGGACAGAGACCCAGTACTTC. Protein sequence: CASSFRTARGTETQYF.

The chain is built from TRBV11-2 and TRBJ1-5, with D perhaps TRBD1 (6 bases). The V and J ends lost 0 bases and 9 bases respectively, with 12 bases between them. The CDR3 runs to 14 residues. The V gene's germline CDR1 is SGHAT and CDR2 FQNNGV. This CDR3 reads CASSLDSRGSPQHF. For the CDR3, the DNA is TGTGCCAGCAGCTTAGATTCCAGGGGATCGCCCCAGCATTTT.

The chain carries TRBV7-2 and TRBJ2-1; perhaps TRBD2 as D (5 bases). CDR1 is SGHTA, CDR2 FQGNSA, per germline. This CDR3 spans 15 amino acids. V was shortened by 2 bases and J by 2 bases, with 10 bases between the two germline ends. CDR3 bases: TGTGCCAGCAGCTTATACAGCGGACCCTACAATGAGCAGTTCTTC. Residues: CASSLYSGPYNEQFF.

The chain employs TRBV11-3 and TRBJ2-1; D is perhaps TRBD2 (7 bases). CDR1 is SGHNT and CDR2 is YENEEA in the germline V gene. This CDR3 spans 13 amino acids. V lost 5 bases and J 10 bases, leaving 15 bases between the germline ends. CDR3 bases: TGTGCCAGCAGCCGATCGCGGGGGCACGAGCAGTTCTTC. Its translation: CASSRSRGHEQFF. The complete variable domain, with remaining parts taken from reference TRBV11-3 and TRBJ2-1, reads EAGVVQSPRYKIIEKKQPVAFWCNPISGHNTLYWYLQNLGQGPELLIRYENEEAVDDSQLPKDRFSAERLKGVDSTLKIQPAELGDSAVYLCASSRSRGHEQFFGPGTRLTVL.

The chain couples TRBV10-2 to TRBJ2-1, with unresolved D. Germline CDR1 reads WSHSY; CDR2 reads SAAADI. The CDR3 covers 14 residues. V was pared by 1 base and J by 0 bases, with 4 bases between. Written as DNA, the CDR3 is TGCGCCAGCAGTGAGTTGAGCTCCTACAATGAGCAGTTCTTC. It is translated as CASSELSSYNEQFF.

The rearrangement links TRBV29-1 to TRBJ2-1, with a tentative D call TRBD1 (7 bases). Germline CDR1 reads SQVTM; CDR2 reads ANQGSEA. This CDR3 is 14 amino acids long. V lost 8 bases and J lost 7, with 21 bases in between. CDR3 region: CSFKRSQGGNEQFF. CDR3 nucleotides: TGCAGCTTCAAGAGAAGCCAGGGGGGAAATGAGCAGTTCTTC.

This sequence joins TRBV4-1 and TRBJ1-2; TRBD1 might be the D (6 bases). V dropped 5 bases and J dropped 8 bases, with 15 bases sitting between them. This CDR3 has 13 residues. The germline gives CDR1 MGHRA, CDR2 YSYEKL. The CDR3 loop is CASSERSRGGYTF. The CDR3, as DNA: TGCGCCAGCAGCGAAAGGAGCAGGGGCGGCTACACCTTC.

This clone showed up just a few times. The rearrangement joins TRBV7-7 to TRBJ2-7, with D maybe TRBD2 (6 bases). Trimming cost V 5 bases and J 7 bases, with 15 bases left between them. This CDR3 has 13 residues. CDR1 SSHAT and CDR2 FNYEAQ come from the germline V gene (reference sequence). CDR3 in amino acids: CASSPRVGGEQYF. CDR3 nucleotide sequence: TGTGCCAGCAGCCCCAGGGTTGGAGGGGAGCAGTACTTC.

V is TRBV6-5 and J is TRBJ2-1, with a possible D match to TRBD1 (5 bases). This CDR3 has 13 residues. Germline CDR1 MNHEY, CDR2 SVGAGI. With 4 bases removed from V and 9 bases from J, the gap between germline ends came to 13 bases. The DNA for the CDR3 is TGTGCCAGCAGTTTACGTCGACAGTCTGAGCAGTTCTTC. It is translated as CASSLRRQSEQFF.

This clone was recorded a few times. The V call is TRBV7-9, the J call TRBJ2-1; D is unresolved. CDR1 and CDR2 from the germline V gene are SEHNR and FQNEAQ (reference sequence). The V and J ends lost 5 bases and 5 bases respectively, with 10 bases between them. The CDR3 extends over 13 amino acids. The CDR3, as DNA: TGTGCCAGCAGCCGAGGATCTAACAATGAGCAGTTCTTC. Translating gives CASSRGSNNEQFF.

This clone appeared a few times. The CDR3 loop reads CASSFSLRSSYNEQFF. In DNA, the CDR3 is TGTGCCAGCAGCTTTTCACTTCGTAGCTCCTACAATGAGCAGTTCTTC. This chain joins TRBV9 and TRBJ2-1; unclear D gene. Germline CDR1 SGDLS, CDR2 YYNGEE. The CDR3 contains 16 residues. Trimming took 4 bases from V and 0 from J, leaving 14 bases between them. The full variable domain, with the rest looked up from reference TRBV9 and TRBJ2-1, is DSGVTQTPKHLITATGQRVTLRCSPRSGDLSVYWYQQSLDQGLQFLIQYYNGEERAKGNILERFSAQQFPDLHSELNLSSLELGDSALYFCASSFSLRSSYNEQFFGPGTRLTVL.

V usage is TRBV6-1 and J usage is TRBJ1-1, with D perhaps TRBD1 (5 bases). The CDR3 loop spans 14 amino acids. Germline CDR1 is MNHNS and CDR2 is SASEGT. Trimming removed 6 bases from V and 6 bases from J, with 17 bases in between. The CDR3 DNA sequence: TGTGCCAGCAGGACTACGGGGGGAATCGCTGAAGCTTTCTTT. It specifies CASRTTGGIAEAFF.

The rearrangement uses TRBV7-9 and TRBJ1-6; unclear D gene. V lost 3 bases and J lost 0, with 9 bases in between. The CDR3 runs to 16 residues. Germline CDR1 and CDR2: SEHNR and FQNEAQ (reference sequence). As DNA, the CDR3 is TGTGCCAGCAGCTTCGTGGAGGGCTCCTATAATTCACCCCTCCACTTT. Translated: CASSFVEGSYNSPLHF. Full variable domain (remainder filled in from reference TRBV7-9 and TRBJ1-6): DTGVSQNPRHKITKRGQNVTFRCDPISEHNRLYWYRQTLGQGPEFLTYFQNEAQLEKSRLLSDRFSAERPKGSFSTLEIQRTEQGDSAMYLCASSFVEGSYNSPLHFGNGTRLTVT.